This is a list of T cell receptor beta chains from one sample in a study of beta chain features in type 1 diabetes. Sequencing was performed with immunoSEQ multiplex PCR; in TCRdb, only in-frame clones are kept and a portion is missing. The sample lists approximately 150,000 clones; about 13% were seen once. Sequencing used central memory CD4+ T cells from blood. All receptors come from a man in his late teens or twenties with type 1 diabetes. The conserved cysteine and the conserved F or W are not part of the CDR3 here. Fields, in order: V gene, J gene, D gene, CDR3 protein. The D gene is left open where the match is weak.

>TRBV19|TRBJ1-4|-
ASSIQATNEKLF
>TRBV28|TRBJ1-4|-
ASSFDSGATNEKLF
>TRBV5-4|TRBJ1-4|-
ASSLDFSTNEKLF
>TRBV25-1|TRBJ1-4|-
ASSEWQGENEKLF
>TRBV19|TRBJ2-1|-
ASSIGPMFNNEQF
>TRBV7-2|TRBJ2-3|TRBD2
ASSRGSLAGATDTQY
>TRBV6-5|TRBJ2-5|TRBD2
ASSYPTGGVETQY
>TRBV7-8|TRBJ1-5|TRBD1
ASSPIAGQGDQPQH
>TRBV29-1|TRBJ1-2|-
SARLAGRIYGYT
>TRBV28|TRBJ1-5|-
ASSSTASPQH
>TRBV18|TRBJ1-4|-
ASSPSGGREKLF
>TRBV9|TRBJ2-5|TRBD2
ASSTGLAGRQETQY
>TRBV19|TRBJ2-6|-
ASFIPMNSSGANVLT
>TRBV15|TRBJ2-3|TRBD1
ATSRDRTGDDGQY
>TRBV2|TRBJ2-1|-
ASSSRTARSYNEQF
>TRBV5-1|TRBJ1-5|-
ASSFAGDQPQH
>TRBV18|TRBJ2-7|-
ASSPPGRAYEQY
>TRBV5-1|TRBJ2-1|TRBD1
ASKRQGSYNEQF
>TRBV5-1|TRBJ1-2|-
ASSPQGSAIYGYT
>TRBV6-5|TRBJ1-5|TRBD1
ASSPRGQGAQPQH
>TRBV5-6|TRBJ2-7|-
ASSRVGAYEQY
>TRBV6-1|TRBJ2-7|-
ASSEGGEQY
>TRBV30|TRBJ2-7|TRBD2
AWSQKLAGPYEQY
>TRBV28|TRBJ2-3|TRBD1
ASSPGQYTDTQY
>TRBV5-4|TRBJ2-3|TRBD2
ASRRGGPSTDTQY
>TRBV5-5|TRBJ1-1|-
ASSLEWGSTEAF
>TRBV9|TRBJ1-5|-
ASSVGSSNQPQH
>TRBV5-1|TRBJ2-7|-
ASSFGNGAYEQY
>TRBV6-5|TRBJ1-2|-
ASSSSVYGYT
>TRBV9|TRBJ2-5|-
ASSVATGTSQETQY
>TRBV2|TRBJ2-7|-
ASSEAGGSSYEQY
>TRBV30|TRBJ2-5|-
AWDSSQETQY
>TRBV5-4|TRBJ2-1|TRBD2
ASRPGLAGSNEQF
>TRBV19|TRBJ2-4|-
ASSPAELAKNIQY
>TRBV6-5|TRBJ2-3|-
ASRPATDTQY
>TRBV27|TRBJ2-7|-
ASNTKHRTPSYEQY
>TRBV2|TRBJ2-4|-
ASSMGQLAKNIQY
>TRBV9|TRBJ2-1|-
ASSVDHNWENEQF
>TRBV6-5|TRBJ2-3|-
ASRPLLSRTDTQY
>TRBV4-1|TRBJ1-4|-
ASSQVRFSSEKLF
>TRBV7-2|TRBJ2-3|TRBD2
ASSLWGGNTDTQY
>TRBV6-1|TRBJ1-2|TRBD1
ASRWDRPTYGYT
>TRBV2|TRBJ1-5|-
ASSEGARQPQH
>TRBV2|TRBJ1-3|TRBD1
ASSAVAGTVGNTIY
>TRBV30|TRBJ2-1|-
AWSAGAYGNEQF
>TRBV18|TRBJ2-5|-
ASSPPVLETQY
>TRBV5-1|TRBJ1-1|-
ASSPLAGMNTEAF
>TRBV29-1|TRBJ1-1|-
SVEMVF
>TRBV7-6|TRBJ1-6|-
ASSPTGFTSPLH
>TRBV9|TRBJ2-3|TRBD2
ASSVAPSGGDTQY
>TRBV5-1|TRBJ2-7|-
ASSLGTDPYEQY
>TRBV2|TRBJ1-1|-
ASSDVGQNTEAF
>TRBV29-1|TRBJ2-2|-
SVELSGELF